These T cell receptor beta chains were read from a single sample in a study of T cell repertoires in cytomegalovirus infection. TCRdb passed the reads through MiXCR, listing each CDR3 protein once. The repertoire includes some 940,000 distinct CDR3 sequences, around 32% of them detected once, and more than 13% sits in the top ten. The antigens these receptors bind are not known. The material was cultured CD8+ T cells from PBMCs, obtained from culture after CMV antigen stimulation. The receptors come from a human donor in good health (CMV status not recorded). Some clones in this sample may be carry-over from other donors' samples. The CDR3 runs from the conserved cysteine through the conserved F or W. Fields, in order: clone size, D gene, J gene, CDR3 length, V gene, CDR3 protein, CDR3 DNA. A D gene is named only where the DNA matches it firmly. Clone sizes are given selectively: once, few, many, or a class where the clone is expanded.

>many|NA|TRBJ2-2|15|TRBV19
CASTQGFRNTGELFF
TGTGCCAGTACCCAGGGGTTCCGGAACACCGGGGAGCTGTTTTTT
>NA|TRBD1|TRBJ2-1|18|TRBV28
CASSFTYRGTGRRNEQFF
TGTGCCAGCAGTTTTACTTATAGAGGGACAGGACGCCGTAATGAGCAGTTCTTC
>few|NA|TRBJ2-4|15|TRBV27
CASSFLGGGKNIQYF
TGTGCCAGCAGTTTCCTCGGGGGTGGCAAAAACATTCAGTACTTC
>many|NA|TRBJ1-2|20|TRBV28
CASSHNIGLSTTPTNYGYTF
TGTGCCAGCAGTCATAATATTGGCCTCTCTACAACACCAACTAACTATGGCTACACCTTC
>NA|TRBD1|TRBJ2-2|18|TRBV15
CATSRLLGQGALTGELFF
TGTGCCACCAGCAGACTTCTTGGACAGGGGGCATTGACCGGGGAGCTGTTTTTT
>NA|NA|TRBJ1-5|14|TRBV12-3/TRBV12-4
CASSFRGSNEPQHF
TGTGCCAGCAGTTTTCGGGGGAGCAATGAGCCCCAGCATTTT
>NA|NA|TRBJ2-7|13|TRBV27
CASSISQNYEQYF
TGTGCCAGCAGTATCTCTCAGAACTACGAGCAGTACTTC
>NA|NA|TRBJ2-7|13|TRBV6-2/TRBV6-3
CASSRGTYHEQYF
TGTGCCAGCAGTCGCGGGACTTACCACGAGCAGTACTTC
>few|NA|TRBJ2-3|16|TRBV4-1
CASSQLAGTSTDTQYF
TGCGCCAGCAGCCAATTAGCTGGGACCAGCACAGATACGCAGTATTTT
>NA|TRBD2|TRBJ2-5|15|TRBV7-2
CASSLERGTSWAQYF
TGTGCCAGCAGCTTAGAGAGGGGGACTAGCTGGGCCCAGTACTTC
>NA|TRBD1|TRBJ2-5|15|TRBV15
CAISRYRGRGETQYF
TGTGCCATCAGCAGGTACAGGGGGCGCGGAGAGACCCAGTACTTC
>NA|TRBD1|TRBJ1-2|16|TRBV7-8
CASSTPGQGGTYGYTF
TGTGCCAGCAGCACGCCCGGACAGGGGGGAACCTATGGCTACACCTTC
>many|TRBD2|TRBJ2-2|17|TRBV7-6
CASSSLTSGGAFGELFF
TGTGCCAGCAGCTCCCTGACTAGCGGGGGGGCGTTCGGGGAGCTGTTTTTT
>many|TRBD2|TRBJ2-3|16|TRBV7-9
CASSYTTSGSTDTQYF
TGTGCCAGCAGCTATACGACTAGCGGGAGCACAGATACGCAGTATTTT
>few|NA|TRBJ1-1|17|TRBV5-1
CASSLNRVKFDGTEAFF
TGCGCCAGCAGCTTGAACAGGGTGAAGTTTGATGGCACTGAAGCTTTCTTT
>NA|NA|TRBJ1-4|14|TRBV27
CASRRTTTNEKLFF
TGTGCCAGCAGGAGGACAACGACTAATGAAAAACTGTTTTTT
>NA|NA|TRBJ2-5|12|TRBV27
CASSPLGGLEHF
TGTGCCAGCAGCCCCTTGGGAGGCCTCGAGCACTTC
>many|TRBD1|TRBJ2-7|15|TRBV7-2
CASSLEGGIGYEQYF
TGTGCCAGCAGCTTAGAAGGGGGCATAGGGTACGAGCAGTACTTC
>NA|TRBD2|TRBJ2-1|13|TRBV29-1
CSAKTSLHNEQFF
TGCAGCGCTAAGACTAGCTTACACAATGAGCAGTTCTTC
>NA|TRBD2|TRBJ2-1|16|TRBV19
CASSIGGGAYYNEQFF
TGTGCCAGTAGTATAGGCGGGGGGGCCTACTACAATGAGCAGTTCTTC
>NA|NA|TRBJ2-1|15|TRBV6-1
CASSNRDDSYNEQFF
TGTGCCAGCAGTAACCGGGACGACAGTTACAATGAGCAGTTCTTC
>few|NA|TRBJ2-3|15|TRBV5-5
CASSTTKWPTDTQYF
TGTGCCAGCAGCACAACTAAGTGGCCCACAGATACGCAGTATTTT
>many|TRBD1|TRBJ2-5|19|TRBV6-5
CASSYSALRQGGVMETQYF
TGTGCCAGCAGTTATTCTGCGTTGAGACAGGGTGGCGTAATGGAGACCCAGTACTTC
>NA|TRBD1|TRBJ2-3|15|TRBV18
CASSPGQLYTDTQYF
TGTGCCAGCTCACCGGGACAGTTGTACACAGATACGCAGTATTTT
>NA|NA|TRBJ2-5|15|TRBV7-9
CASSQGRASQGTQYF
TGTGCCAGCAGCCAAGGAAGGGCCTCCCAAGGCACCCAGTACTTC
>few|NA|TRBJ1-6|17|TRBV7-8
CASSLVVRTAYNSPLHF
TGTGCCAGCAGCTTAGTTGTTCGGACAGCATATAATTCACCCCTCCACTTT
>NA|NA|TRBJ1-2|14|TRBV6-6
CASSSKVRGFGYTF
TGTGCCAGCAGTTCAAAAGTCAGGGGCTTTGGCTACACCTTC
>NA|NA|TRBJ2-4|16|TRBV27
CASSFRRGEAKNIQYF
TGTGCCAGCAGTTTCAGACGGGGAGAAGCCAAAAACATTCAGTACTTC
>NA|NA|TRBJ2-3|13|TRBV10-1
CASSEVHPDTQYF
TGCGCCAGCAGTGAGGTCCACCCAGATACGCAGTATTTT
>few|NA|TRBJ2-1|16|TRBV4-3
CASSQDSGNYYNEQFF
TGCGCCAGCAGCCAGGATTCCGGCAATTACTACAATGAGCAGTTCTTC
>few|NA|TRBJ1-6|14|TRBV6-6
CASSLSDNYSPLHF
TGTGCCAGCAGTTTGTCTGACAATTATTCACCCCTCCACTTT